The 20 T cell receptor beta chains below come from one sample, sequenced in a study of blood T cells in healthy people across ages. Using a J-beta primer mix together with a sample-barcoded 5' primer, a second PCR was run for roughly 7 to 11 cycles. MiXCR was run by TCRdb on the 5' RACE reads, yielding one entry per CDR3 protein. The data hold around 520,000 distinct CDR3 sequences, with roughly a quarter observed a single time. These data also formed part of another study, on T cells of mothers and their children.

Specimen: blood. The receptor source for this set is a boy aged 2 to 9 in good health.

The chain combines TRBV6-1 with TRBJ2-2; tentatively, D is TRBD2 (5 bases). CDR1 is MNHNS, CDR2 SASEGT, per germline. The V gene lost 8 bases and the J gene lost 1 base, with 29 bases spanning the gap. The CDR3 runs 20 residues. The CDR3 nucleotides are TGTGCCAGCGCCCTCGGACTGGAAACGAGGAGACGGTTGAACACCGGGGAGCTGTTTTTT. Translated: CASALGLETRRRLNTGELFF.

The V call is TRBV7-2, the J call TRBJ2-4, with D possibly matching TRBD2 (6 bases). Germline values: CDR1 SGHTA, CDR2 FQGNSA. The CDR3 totals 16 residues. Trimming took 3 bases from V and 1 from J, leaving 13 bases between them. The CDR3 protein is CASSLGGVMAKNIQYF. The DNA for the CDR3 is TGTGCCAGCAGCTTGGGGGGTGTGATGGCCAAAAACATTCAGTACTTC.

The V call is TRBV15, the J call TRBJ1-2; D is unclear. Trimming took 0 bases from V and 8 from J, leaving 10 bases between them. CDR3 length: 13 amino acids. Germline CDR1 reads LNHNV; CDR2 reads YYDKDF (reference sequence). In DNA, the CDR3 is TGTGCCACCAGCAGAGATGCGGCGGGCGGCTACACCTTC. As protein: CATSRDAAGGYTF.

This chain links TRBV10-3 with TRBJ2-5, with no clear D. Judging by the DNA end, TRBJ2-7 fits better; the J call may be wrong. Germline-derived CDR1 and CDR2 are ENHRY and SYGVKD. This CDR3 is 16 amino acids long. The CDR3 reads CAISESNGQRLYEQYF. Written as DNA, the CDR3 is TGTGCCATCAGTGAGTCGAACGGGCAGAGACTCTACGAGCAGTACTTC.

The gene calls are TRBV20-1 and TRBJ2-7; D not certain. The CDR3 has 13 residues. Germline V gene data show CDR1 as DFQATT and CDR2 as SNEGSKA (reference sequence). V lost 5 bases, J lost 0 bases, and 11 bases lay in between. CDR3: CSAGVPVSYEQYF. The CDR3, as DNA: TGCAGTGCTGGAGTCCCTGTCTCCTACGAGCAGTACTTC.

V usage is TRBV27 and J usage is TRBJ2-1; 9 bases align to TRBD2. V shed 2 bases and J 2 bases; nucleotides not matched to a gene: 13. The length of the CDR3 is 19 residues. In germline, CDR1 is MNHEY, CDR2 SMNVEV (reference sequence). The CDR3 region is CASSLRPIAGVGAYNEQFF. The DNA of the CDR3 is TGTGCCAGCAGTTTAAGACCTATAGCGGGAGTTGGGGCCTACAATGAGCAGTTCTTC.

The chain employs TRBV29-1 and TRBJ1-2; 7 bases align to TRBD1. The CDR3 consists of 14 residues. Germline CDR1 is SQVTM and CDR2 is ANQGSEA. Germline trimming cut 7 bases from V and 14 bases from J; bases unmatched to any gene: 22. DNA of the CDR3: TGCAGCGCCGCGCACCTGGGACAGCAATTGTCTTATACCTTC. Translating gives CSAAHLGQQLSYTF.

This clonotype was counted at least ten times. The chain has TRBV2 and TRBJ2-6, with D tentatively TRBD1 (6 bases). The CDR3 length is 18 residues. V was shortened by 7 bases and J by 0 bases, with 19 bases between the two germline ends. CDR1 and CDR2 (germline): SNHLY, FYNNEI. The CDR3 DNA reads TGTGCCAGCACGGGACACGGGGCCTTTCTCTCTGGGGCCAACGTCCTGACTTTC. This gives the protein CASTGHGAFLSGANVLTF.

The V call is TRBV29-1, the J call TRBJ2-5; D perhaps matches TRBD1 (6 bases). This CDR3 comprises 13 residues. The germline V gene encodes CDR1 SQVTM and CDR2 ANQGSEA. The V gene lost 4 bases and the J gene lost 7 bases, with 16 bases spanning the gap. CDR3 DNA sequence: TGCAGCGTTGCACTCGGGACAAGGGTGACCCAGTACTTC. Amino acids: CSVALGTRVTQYF.

This clonotype was counted between two and nine times. This chain joins TRBV6-2 or TRBV6-3 and TRBJ2-1; D may be TRBD1 (6 bases). Germline loops: CDR1 MNHEY, CDR2 SVGEGT. This CDR3 is built from 15 residues. Trimming cost V 6 bases and J 0 bases, with 12 bases left between them. The CDR3 sequence is CASSPRGPSYNEQFF. Written as DNA, the CDR3 is TGTGCCAGCAGCCCCAGGGGACCCTCCTACAATGAGCAGTTCTTC.

The rearrangement links TRBV3-1 to TRBJ2-5; 10 bases match TRBD2. The end of the DNA fits TRBJ2-1 better, so the J call may be wrong. The CDR3 extends over 15 amino acids. Looked up from germline, CDR1 is LGHDT and CDR2 is YNNKEL (reference sequence). The CDR3 nucleotides are TGTGCCAGCAGCCGCGGGACTAGCGTCTACAATGAGCAGTTCTTC. This encodes CASSRGTSVYNEQFF.

J is TRBJ2-3 and V is TRBV20-1, with D hard to call. Germline CDR1 and CDR2: DFQATT and SNEGSKA (reference sequence). CDR3 length equals 11 residues. The germline V and J ends were trimmed by 7 bases and 5 bases, with 10 bases remaining between them. CDR3: CSVPAIDTQYF. The CDR3 DNA follows: TGCAGTGTCCCGGCAATAGATACGCAGTATTTT.

In its sample, this clonotype was seen a few times. This chain joins TRBV10-2 and TRBJ1-1; a possible D gene is TRBD1 (5 bases). V shed 3 bases and J shed 5 bases, with 10 bases lying between them. Germline CDR1 WSHSY, CDR2 SAAADI. This CDR3 comprises 13 residues. CDR3: CASSEFRETEAFF. The CDR3 DNA reads as TGCGCCAGCAGTGAATTCAGGGAAACTGAAGCTTTCTTT.

This clonotype appeared many times. The chain joins TRBV28 to TRBJ2-1, with 8 nucleotides matching TRBD2. The CDR3 spans 15 residues. Germline lookup yields CDR1 MDHEN and CDR2 SYDVKM. Unmatched junction bases numbered 5, after V lost 2 bases and J lost 5 bases. The CDR3 nucleotides read TGTGCCAGCAGTTTACGGCTAGCGGGTCACAATGAGCAGTTCTTC. Its protein is CASSLRLAGHNEQFF. Variable domain in full (rest from reference TRBV28 and TRBJ2-1): DVKVTQSSRYLVKRTGEKVFLECVQDMDHENMFWYRQDPGLGLRLIYFSYDVKMKEKGDIPEGYSVSREKKERFSLILESASTNQTSMYLCASSLRLAGHNEQFFGPGTRLTVL.

V and J are TRBV15 and TRBJ2-3, with D unresolved. V was shortened by 5 bases and J by 0 bases, with 15 bases between the two germline ends. CDR1 LNHNV and CDR2 YYDKDF come from the germline V gene (reference sequence). The CDR3 runs to 16 residues. DNA for the CDR3: TGTGCCACCAGCCCCTCAGAGGTCGCTAGCACAGATACGCAGTATTTT. It encodes CATSPSEVASTDTQYF.

This clonotype was seen only a few times. The chain combines TRBV7-2 with TRBJ1-1; 9 nucleotides match TRBD1. The CDR3 consists of 15 residues. The germline gives CDR1 SGHTA, CDR2 FQGNSA. Trimming cost V 5 bases and J 1 base; bases outside gene matches: 5. CDR3 bases: TGTGCCAGCAGCCCCGGACAGGGGACGAACACTGAAGCTTTCTTT. Residues: CASSPGQGTNTEAFF.

This clonotype was seen more than once but under ten times. The genes are TRBV20-1 and TRBJ1-2; tentatively, D is TRBD1 (5 bases). The CDR3 is 14 residues long. V was cut by 6 bases and J by 3 bases, with 17 bases left in between. Germline V gives CDR1 DFQATT, CDR2 SNEGSKA (reference sequence). CDR3 in DNA: TGCAGTGCCCAGATCCGGGGGAGGCACTATGGCTACACCTTC. Protein: CSAQIRGRHYGYTF.

In its sample, this clonotype was seen a few times. The chain employs TRBV29-1 and TRBJ2-5; a weak D match, TRBD1 (5 bases). The end of the DNA fits TRBJ2-1 better, so the J call may be wrong. The CDR3 is 15 amino acids. The germline CDR1 and CDR2 sequences are SQVTM and ANQGSEA. The CDR3 protein is CSVEPPRKNQGEQFF. Here the CDR3 DNA reads TGCAGCGTTGAACCACCCCGGAAGAACCAGGGTGAGCAGTTCTTC.

This sequence joins TRBV7-2 and TRBJ1-1; possibly TRBD1 for D (5 bases). Germline V gives CDR1 SGHTA, CDR2 FQGNSA. V dropped 3 bases and J dropped 0 bases, with 14 bases sitting between them. This CDR3 has 16 residues. CDR3 nucleotide sequence: TGTGCCAGCAGCTTTTATAACGACAGACTGAACACTGAAGCTTTCTTT. Amino acid sequence: CASSFYNDRLNTEAFF.

The J gene is TRBJ2-3, the V gene TRBV3-1; 8 bases are shared with TRBD1. CDR1 is LGHDT and CDR2 is YNNKEL in the germline V gene (reference sequence). This CDR3 comprises 16 residues. V lost 4 bases and J lost 0; bases outside the gene matches: 6. The CDR3 reads CASSRRTGRSTDTQYF. CDR3 in DNA: TGTGCCAGCAGCCGCAGGACAGGGCGCAGCACAGATACGCAGTATTTT.